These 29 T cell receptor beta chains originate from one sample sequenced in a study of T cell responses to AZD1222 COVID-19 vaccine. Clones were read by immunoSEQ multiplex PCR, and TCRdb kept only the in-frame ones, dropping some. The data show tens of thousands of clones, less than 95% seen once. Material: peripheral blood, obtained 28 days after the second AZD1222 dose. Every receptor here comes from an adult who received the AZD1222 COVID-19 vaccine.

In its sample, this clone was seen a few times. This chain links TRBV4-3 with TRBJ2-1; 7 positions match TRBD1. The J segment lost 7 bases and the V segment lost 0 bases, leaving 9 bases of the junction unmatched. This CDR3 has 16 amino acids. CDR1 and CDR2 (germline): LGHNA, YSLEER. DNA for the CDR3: TGCGCCAGCAGCCAAGATAATGGGGACAGTGTGAATGAGCAGTTCTTC. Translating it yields CASSQDNGDSVNEQFF.

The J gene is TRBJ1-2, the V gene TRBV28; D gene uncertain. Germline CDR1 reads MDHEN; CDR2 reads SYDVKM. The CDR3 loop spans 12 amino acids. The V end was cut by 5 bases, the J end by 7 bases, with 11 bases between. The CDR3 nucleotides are TGTGCCAGCAGTAACCCCTATTCTGGCTACACCTTC. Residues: CASSNPYSGYTF.

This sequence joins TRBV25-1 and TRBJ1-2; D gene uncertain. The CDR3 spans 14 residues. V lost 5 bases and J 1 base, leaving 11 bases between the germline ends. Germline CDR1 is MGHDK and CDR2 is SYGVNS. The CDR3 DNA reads TGTGCCAGCAGTATACCGGGAGGTAACTATGGCTACACCTTC. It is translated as CASSIPGGNYGYTF.

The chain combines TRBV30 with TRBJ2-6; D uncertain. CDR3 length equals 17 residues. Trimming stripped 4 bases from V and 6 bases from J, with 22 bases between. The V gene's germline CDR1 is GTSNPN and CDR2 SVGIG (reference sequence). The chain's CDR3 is CAWNRCVITKSANVLTF. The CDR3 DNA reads TGTGCCTGGAATCGTTGCGTTATAACAAAGTCGGCCAACGTCCTGACTTTC.

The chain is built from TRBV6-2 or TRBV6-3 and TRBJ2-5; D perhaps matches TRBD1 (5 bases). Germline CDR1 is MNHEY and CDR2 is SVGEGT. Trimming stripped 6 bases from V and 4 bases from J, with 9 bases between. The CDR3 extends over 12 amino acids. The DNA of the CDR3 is TGTGCCAGCAGCCAGACAGTAGAGACCCAGTACTTC. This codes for CASSQTVETQYF.

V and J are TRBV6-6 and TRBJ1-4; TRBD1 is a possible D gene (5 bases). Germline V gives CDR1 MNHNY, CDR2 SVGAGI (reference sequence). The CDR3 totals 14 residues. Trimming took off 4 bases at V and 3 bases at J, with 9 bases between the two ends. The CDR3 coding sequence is TGTGCCAGCAGTTCCCCAGGGTCTAATGAAAAACTGTTTTTT. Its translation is CASSSPGSNEKLFF.

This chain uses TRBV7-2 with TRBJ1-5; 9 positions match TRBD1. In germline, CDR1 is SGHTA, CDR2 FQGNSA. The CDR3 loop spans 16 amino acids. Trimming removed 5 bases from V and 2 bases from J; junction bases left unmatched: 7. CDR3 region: CASSPQGALGNQPQHF. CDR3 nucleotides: TGTGCCAGCAGCCCACAGGGGGCTTTAGGCAATCAGCCCCAGCATTTT.

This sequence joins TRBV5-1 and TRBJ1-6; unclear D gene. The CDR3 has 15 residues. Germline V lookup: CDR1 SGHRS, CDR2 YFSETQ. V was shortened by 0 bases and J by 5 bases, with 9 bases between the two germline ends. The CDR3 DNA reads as TGCGCCAGCAGCTTGGATCGGGGTAATAATTCACCCCTCCACTTT. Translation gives CASSLDRGNNSPLHF.

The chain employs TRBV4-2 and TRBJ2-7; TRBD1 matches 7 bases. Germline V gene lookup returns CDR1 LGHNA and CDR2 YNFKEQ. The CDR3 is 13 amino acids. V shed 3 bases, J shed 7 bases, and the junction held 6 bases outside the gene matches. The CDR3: CASSQGQTWEQYF. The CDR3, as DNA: TGTGCCAGCAGCCAGGGACAGACTTGGGAGCAGTACTTC.

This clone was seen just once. The CDR3 sequence is CASTIRAGWEGKLFF. DNA of the CDR3: TGTGCCAGTACCATACGGGCAGGCTGGGAAGGAAAACTGTTTTTT. The genes are TRBV19 and TRBJ1-4; D gene unclear. This CDR3 is built from 15 residues. V was shortened by 7 bases and J by 10 bases, with 22 bases between the two germline ends. Per the germline V gene, CDR1 is LNHDA and CDR2 is SQIVND (reference sequence).

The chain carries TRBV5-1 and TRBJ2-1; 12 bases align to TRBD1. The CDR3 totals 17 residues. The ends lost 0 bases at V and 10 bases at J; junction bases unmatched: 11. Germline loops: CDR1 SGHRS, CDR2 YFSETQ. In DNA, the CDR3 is TGCGCCAGCAGCTTGGTGCGAGGGGACAGGGGGCTTGGAGAGCAGTTCTTC. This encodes CASSLVRGDRGLGEQFF.

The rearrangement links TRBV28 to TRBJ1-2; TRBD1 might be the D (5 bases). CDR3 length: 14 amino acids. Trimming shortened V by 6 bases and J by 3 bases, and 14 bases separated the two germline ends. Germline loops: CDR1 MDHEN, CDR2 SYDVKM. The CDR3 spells CASSTGGGDYGYTF. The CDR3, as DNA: TGTGCCAGCAGCACAGGAGGAGGGGACTATGGCTACACCTTC.

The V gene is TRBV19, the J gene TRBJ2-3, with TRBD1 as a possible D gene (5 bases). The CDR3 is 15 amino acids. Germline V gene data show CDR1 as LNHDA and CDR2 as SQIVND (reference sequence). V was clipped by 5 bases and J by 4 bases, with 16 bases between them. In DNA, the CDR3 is TGTGCCAGTAGTCCCCCGGGCAGGGTCTCAGATACGCAGTATTTT. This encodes CASSPPGRVSDTQYF.

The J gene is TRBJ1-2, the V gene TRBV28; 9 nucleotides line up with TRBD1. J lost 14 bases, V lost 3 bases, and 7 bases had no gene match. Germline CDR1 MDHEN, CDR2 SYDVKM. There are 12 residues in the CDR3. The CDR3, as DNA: TGTGCCAGCAGTTTGGCCCGACAGGGGGGGACCTTC. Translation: CASSLARQGGTF.

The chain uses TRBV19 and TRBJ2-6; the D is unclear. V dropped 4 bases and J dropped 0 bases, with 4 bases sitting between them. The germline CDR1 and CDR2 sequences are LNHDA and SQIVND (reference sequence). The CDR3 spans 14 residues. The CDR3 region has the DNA TGTGCCAGTAGTACTACCTCTGGGGCCAACGTCCTGACTTTC. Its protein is CASSTTSGANVLTF.

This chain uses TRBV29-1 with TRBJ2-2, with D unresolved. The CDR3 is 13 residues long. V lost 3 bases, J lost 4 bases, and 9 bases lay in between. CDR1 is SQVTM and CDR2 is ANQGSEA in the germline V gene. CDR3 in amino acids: CSVDTLVTGELFF. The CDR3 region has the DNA TGCAGCGTTGATACCCTGGTCACCGGGGAGCTGTTTTTT.

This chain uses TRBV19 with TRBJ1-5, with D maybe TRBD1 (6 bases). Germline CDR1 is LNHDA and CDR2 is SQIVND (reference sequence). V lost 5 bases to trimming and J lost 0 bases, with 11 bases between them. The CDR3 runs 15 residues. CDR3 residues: CASSRQAYSNQPQHF. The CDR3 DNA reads TGTGCCAGTAGTCGACAGGCCTATAGCAATCAGCCCCAGCATTTT. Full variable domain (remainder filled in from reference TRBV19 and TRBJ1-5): DGGITQSPKYLFRKEGQNVTLSCEQNLNHDAMYWYRQDPGQGLRLIYYSQIVNDFQKGDIAEGYSVSREKKESFPLTVTSAQKNPTAFYLCASSRQAYSNQPQHFGDGTRLSIL.

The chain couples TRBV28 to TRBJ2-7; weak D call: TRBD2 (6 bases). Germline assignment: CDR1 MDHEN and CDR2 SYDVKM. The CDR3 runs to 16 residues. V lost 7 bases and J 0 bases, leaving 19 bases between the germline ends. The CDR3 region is CASTINFDGSSYEQYF. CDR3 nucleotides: TGTGCCAGCACCATAAACTTCGACGGGAGCTCCTACGAGCAGTACTTC.

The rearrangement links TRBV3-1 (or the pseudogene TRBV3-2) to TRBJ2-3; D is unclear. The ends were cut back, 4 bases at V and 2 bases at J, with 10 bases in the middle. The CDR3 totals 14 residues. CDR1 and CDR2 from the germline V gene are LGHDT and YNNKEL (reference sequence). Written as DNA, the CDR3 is TGTGCCAGCAGCCTTCGTGGGCCCACAGATACGCAGTATTTT. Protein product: CASSLRGPTDTQYF.

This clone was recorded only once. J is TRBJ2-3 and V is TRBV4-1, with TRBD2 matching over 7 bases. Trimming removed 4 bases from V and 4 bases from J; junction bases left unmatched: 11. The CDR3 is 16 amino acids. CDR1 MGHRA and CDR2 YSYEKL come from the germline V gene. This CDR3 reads CASSPQERGSSDTQYF. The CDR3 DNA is TGCGCCAGCAGCCCTCAGGAGCGGGGTTCTTCAGATACGCAGTATTTT.

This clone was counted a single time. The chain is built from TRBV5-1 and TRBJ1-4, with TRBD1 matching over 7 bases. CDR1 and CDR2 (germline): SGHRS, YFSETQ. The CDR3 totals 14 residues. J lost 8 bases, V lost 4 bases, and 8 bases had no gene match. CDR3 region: CASSTTTGREKLFF. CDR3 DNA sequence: TGCGCCAGCAGCACTACGACAGGGCGGGAAAAACTGTTTTTT.

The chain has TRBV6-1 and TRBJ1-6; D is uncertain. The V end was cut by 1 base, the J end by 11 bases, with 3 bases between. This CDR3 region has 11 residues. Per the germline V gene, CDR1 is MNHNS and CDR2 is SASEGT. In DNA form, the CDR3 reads TGTGCCAGCAGTGAAGTACCACCCCTCCACTTT. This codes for CASSEVPPLHF.

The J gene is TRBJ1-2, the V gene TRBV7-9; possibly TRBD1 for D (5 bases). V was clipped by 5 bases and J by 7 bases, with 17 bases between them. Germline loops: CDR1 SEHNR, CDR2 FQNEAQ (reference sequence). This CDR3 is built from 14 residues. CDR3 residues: CASSPGTLYSGYTF. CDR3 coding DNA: TGTGCCAGCAGCCCAGGGACCCTCTACTCTGGCTACACCTTC.

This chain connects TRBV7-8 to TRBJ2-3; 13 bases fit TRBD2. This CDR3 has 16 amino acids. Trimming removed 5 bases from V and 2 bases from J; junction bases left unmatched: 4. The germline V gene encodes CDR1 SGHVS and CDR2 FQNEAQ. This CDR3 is CASSPLAGGITDTQYF. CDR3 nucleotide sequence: TGTGCCAGCAGCCCACTAGCGGGGGGGATCACAGATACGCAGTATTTT.

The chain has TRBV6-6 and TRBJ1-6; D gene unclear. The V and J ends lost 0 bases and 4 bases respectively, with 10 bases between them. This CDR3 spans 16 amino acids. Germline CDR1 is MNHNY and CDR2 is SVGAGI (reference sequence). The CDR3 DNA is TGTGCCAGCAGTTACTCCCAGACGGCGTATAATTCACCCCTCCACTTT. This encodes CASSYSQTAYNSPLHF.

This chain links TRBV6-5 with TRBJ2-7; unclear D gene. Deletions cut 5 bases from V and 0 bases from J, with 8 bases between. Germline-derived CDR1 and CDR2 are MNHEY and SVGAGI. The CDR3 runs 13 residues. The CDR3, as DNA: TGTGCCAGCAGTCCCCAGAGCTCCTACGAGCAGTACTTC. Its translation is CASSPQSSYEQYF.

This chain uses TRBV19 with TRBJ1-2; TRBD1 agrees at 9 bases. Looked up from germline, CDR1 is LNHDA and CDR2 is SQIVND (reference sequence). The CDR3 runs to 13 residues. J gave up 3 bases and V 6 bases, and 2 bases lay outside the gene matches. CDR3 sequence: CASRGQGDYGYTF. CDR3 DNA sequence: TGTGCCAGTAGGGGACAGGGCGACTATGGCTACACCTTC.

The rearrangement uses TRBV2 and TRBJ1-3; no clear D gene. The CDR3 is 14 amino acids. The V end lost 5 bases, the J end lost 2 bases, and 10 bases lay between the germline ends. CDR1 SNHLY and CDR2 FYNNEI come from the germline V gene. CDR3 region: CASSTGLPGNTIYF. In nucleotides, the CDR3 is TGTGCCAGCAGTACCGGGCTTCCTGGAAACACCATATATTTT.

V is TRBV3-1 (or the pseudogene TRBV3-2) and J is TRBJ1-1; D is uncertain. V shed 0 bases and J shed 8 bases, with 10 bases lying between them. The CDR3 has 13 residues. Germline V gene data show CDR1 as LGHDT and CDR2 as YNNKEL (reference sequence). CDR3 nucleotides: TGTGCCAGCAGCCAAGATGGGGTCGGAGAAGCTTTCTTT. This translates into CASSQDGVGEAFF.